Detailed here is one TCR beta chain. This specimen belongs to a study of blood T cell repertoires in COVID-19. The repertoire was sequenced with immunoSEQ multiplex PCR; TCRdb's copy has only in-frame clones and lacks some. Among about 360,000 clones, approximately 85% were seen once, and the ten largest hold 2% to 2.5%. CDR1 MNHEY and CDR2 SVGAGI come from the germline V gene. CDR3 size: 14 residues. V gave up 10 bases and J gave up 1 base; unmatched junction bases: 5. This chain connects TRBV6-5 to TRBJ2-2; TRBD1 agrees at 8 bases. The source of this sequence is a woman in her thirties or forties with acute COVID-19. Sequenced input: PBMCs or T cells enriched from blood (not recorded which). Here the CDR3 reads CATRTGLNTGELFF. The CDR3 DNA follows: TGTGCCACACGGACAGGGCTGAACACCGGGGAGCTGTTTTTT.